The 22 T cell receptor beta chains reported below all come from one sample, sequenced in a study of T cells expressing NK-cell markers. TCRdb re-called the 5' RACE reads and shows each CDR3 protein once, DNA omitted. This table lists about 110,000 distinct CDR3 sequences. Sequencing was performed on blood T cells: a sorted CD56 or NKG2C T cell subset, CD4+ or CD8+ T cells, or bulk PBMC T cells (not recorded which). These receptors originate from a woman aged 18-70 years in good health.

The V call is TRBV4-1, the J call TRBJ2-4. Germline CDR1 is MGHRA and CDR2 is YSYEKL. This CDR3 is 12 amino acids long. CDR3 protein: CASSPYGDIQYF.

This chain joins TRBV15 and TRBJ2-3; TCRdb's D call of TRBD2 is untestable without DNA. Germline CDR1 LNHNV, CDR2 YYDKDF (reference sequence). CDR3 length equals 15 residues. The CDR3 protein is CATSGSGGPTDTQYF.

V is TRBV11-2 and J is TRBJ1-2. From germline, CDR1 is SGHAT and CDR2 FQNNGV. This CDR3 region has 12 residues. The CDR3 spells CASSLVRHGYTF.

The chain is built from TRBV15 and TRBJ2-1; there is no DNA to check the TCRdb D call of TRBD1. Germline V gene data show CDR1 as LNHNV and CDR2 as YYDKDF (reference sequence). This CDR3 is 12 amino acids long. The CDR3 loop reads CATSRGQDEQFF.

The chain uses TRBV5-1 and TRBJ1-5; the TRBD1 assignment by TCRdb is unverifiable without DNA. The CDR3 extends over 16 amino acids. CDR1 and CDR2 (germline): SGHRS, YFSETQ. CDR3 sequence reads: CASSLGGAVSNQPQHF.

CDR3 loop: CASSLTGHYGYTF. The V gene is TRBV9, the J gene TRBJ1-2; without DNA, the TCRdb call of TRBD1 cannot be checked. Germline assignment: CDR1 SGDLS and CDR2 YYNGEE. This CDR3 spans 13 amino acids.

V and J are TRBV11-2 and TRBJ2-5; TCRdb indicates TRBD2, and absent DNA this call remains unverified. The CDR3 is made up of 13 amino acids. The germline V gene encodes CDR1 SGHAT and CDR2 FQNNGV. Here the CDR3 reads CASSAGGRETQYF.

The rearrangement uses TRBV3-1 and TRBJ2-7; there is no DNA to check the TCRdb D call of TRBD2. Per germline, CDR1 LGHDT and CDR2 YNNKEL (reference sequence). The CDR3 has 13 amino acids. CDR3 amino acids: CASSRDLHPEQYF.

CDR3 sequence reads: CASSQGPSGLTYEQYF. The rearrangement links TRBV14 to TRBJ2-7; TCRdb's D gene call, TRBD2, goes unchecked for lack of DNA. Germline lookup yields CDR1 SGHDN and CDR2 FVKESK. This CDR3 spans 16 amino acids.

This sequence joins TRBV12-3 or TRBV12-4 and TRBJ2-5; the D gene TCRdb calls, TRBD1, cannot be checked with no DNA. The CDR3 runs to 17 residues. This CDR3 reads CASSPGPKGAARETQYF.

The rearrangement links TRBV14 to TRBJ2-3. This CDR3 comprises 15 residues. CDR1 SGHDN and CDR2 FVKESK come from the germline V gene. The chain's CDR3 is CASSQENTIADTQYF. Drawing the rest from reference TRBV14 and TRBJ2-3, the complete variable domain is EAGVTQFPSHSVIEKGQTVTLRCDPISGHDNLYWYRRVMGKEIKFLLHFVKESKQDESGMPNNRFLAERTGGTYSTLKVQPAELEDSGVYFCASSQENTIADTQYFGPGTRLTVL.

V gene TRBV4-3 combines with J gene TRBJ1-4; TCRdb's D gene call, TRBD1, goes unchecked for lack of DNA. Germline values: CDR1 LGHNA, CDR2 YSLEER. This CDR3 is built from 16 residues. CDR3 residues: CASSLIPGQANEKLFF.

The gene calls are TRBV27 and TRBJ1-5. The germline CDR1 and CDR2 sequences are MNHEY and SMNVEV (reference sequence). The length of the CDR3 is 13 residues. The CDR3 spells CASSDRSNQPQHF.

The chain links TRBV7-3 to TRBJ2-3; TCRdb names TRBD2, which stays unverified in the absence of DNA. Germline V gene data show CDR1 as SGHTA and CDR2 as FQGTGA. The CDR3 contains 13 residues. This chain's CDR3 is CASRRANADTQYF.

The CDR3 sequence is CASSLTGGDATQYF. The chain has TRBV11-2 and TRBJ2-5; TCRdb names TRBD1, which stays unverified in the absence of DNA. CDR3 length: 14 amino acids. Germline CDR1 reads SGHAT; CDR2 reads FQNNGV.

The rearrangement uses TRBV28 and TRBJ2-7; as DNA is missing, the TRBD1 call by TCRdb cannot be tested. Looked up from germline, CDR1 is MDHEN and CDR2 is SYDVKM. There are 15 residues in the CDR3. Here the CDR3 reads CASSLYADRGYEQYF.

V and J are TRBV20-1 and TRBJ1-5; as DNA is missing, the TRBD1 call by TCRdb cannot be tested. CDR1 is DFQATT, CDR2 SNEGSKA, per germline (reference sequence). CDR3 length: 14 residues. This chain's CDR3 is CSAREDRGNQPQHF.

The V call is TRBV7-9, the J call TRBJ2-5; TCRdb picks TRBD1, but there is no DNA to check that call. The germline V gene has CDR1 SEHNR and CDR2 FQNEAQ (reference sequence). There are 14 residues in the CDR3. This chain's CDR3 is CASSSLVVQETQYF.

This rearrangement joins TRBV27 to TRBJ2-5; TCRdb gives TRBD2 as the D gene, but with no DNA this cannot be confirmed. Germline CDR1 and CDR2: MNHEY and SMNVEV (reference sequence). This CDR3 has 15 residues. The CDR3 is CASSHGLALRETQYF.

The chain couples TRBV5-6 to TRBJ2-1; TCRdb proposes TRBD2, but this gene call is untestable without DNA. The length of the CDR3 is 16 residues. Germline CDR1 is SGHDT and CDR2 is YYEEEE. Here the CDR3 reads CASSLGGGAPGDEQFF. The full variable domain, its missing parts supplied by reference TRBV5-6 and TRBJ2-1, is DAGVTQSPTHLIKTRGQQVTLRCSPKSGHDTVSWYQQALGQGPQFIFQYYEEEERQRGNFPDRFSGHQFPNYSSELNVNALLLGDSALYLCASSLGGGAPGDEQFFGPGTRLTVL.

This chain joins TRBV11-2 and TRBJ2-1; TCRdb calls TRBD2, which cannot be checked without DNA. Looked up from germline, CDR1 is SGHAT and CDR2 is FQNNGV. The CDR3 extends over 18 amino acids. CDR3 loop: CASSLPLAVVRADNEQFF. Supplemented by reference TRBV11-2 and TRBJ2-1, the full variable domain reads EAGVAQSPRYKIIEKRQSVAFWCNPISGHATLYWYQQILGQGPKLLIQFQNNGVVDDSQLPKDRFSAERLKGVDSTLKIQPAKLEDSAVYLCASSLPLAVVRADNEQFFGPGTRLTVL.

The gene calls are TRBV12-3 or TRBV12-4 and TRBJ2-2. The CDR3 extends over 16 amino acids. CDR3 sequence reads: CASSLGTRPNTGELFF.